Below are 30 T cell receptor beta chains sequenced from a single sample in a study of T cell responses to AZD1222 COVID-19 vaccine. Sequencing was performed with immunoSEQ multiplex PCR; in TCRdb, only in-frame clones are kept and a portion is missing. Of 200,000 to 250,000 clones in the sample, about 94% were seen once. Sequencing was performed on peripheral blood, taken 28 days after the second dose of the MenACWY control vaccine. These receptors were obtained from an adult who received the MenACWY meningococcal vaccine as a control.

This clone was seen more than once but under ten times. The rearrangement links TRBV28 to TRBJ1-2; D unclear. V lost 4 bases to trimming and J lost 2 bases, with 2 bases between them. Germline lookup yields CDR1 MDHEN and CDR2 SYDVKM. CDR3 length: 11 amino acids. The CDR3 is CASSWNYGYTF. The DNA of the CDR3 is TGTGCCAGCAGTTGGAACTATGGCTACACCTTC.

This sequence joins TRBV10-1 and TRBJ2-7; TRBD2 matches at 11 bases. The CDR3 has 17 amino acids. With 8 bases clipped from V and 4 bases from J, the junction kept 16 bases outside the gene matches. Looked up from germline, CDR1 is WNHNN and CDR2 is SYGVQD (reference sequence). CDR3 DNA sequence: TGCGCCAGCCTTGACCCGGGGGAACTAGCGGGAGCTTACGAGCAGTACTTC. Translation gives CASLDPGELAGAYEQYF.

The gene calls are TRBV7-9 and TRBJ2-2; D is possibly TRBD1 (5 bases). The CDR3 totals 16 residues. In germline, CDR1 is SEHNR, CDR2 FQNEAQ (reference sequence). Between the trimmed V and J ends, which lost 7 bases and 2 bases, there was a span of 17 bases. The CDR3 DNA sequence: TGTGCCAGCACCTCCGGCAGGGCCAGTAACACCGGGGAGCTGTTTTTT. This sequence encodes CASTSGRASNTGELFF.

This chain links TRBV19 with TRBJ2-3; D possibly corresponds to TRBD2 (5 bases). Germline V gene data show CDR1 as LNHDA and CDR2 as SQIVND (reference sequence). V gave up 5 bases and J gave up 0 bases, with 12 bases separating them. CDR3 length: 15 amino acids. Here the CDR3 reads CASSVPSKSTDTQYF. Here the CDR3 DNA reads TGTGCCAGTAGTGTACCTAGCAAAAGCACAGATACGCAGTATTTT.

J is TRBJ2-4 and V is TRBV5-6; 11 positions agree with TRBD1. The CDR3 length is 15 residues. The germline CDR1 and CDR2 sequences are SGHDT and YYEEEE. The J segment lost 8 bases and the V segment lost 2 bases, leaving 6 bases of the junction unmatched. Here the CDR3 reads CASSFGTGGVDIQYF. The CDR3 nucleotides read TGTGCCAGCAGCTTCGGGACAGGGGGAGTGGACATTCAGTACTTC.

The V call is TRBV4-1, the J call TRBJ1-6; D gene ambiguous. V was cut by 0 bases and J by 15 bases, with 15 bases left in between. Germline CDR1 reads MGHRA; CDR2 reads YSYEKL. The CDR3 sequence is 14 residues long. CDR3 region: CASSQESGVGLLHF. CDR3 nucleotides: TGCGCCAGCAGCCAAGAAAGTGGGGTGGGTCTCCTCCACTTT.

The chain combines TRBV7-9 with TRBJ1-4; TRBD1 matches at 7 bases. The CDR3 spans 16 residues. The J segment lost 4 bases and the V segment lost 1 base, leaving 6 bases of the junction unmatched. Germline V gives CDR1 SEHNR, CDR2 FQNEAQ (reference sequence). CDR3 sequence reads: CASSLGTGAHNEKLFF. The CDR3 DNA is TGTGCCAGCAGCTTAGGGACAGGAGCACATAATGAAAAACTGTTTTTT.

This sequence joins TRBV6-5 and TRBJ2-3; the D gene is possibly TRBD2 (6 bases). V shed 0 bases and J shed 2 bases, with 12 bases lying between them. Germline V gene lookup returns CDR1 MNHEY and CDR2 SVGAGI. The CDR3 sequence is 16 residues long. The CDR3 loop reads CASSYSTSSITDTQYF. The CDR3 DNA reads TGTGCCAGCAGTTACTCCACTAGCTCGATCACAGATACGCAGTATTTT.

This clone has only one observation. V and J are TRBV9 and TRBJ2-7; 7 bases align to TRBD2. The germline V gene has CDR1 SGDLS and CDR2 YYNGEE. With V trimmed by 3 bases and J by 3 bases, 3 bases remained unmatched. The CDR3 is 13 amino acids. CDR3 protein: CASSGGEGYEQYF. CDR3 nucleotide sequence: TGTGCCAGCAGCGGTGGGGAGGGCTACGAGCAGTACTTC.

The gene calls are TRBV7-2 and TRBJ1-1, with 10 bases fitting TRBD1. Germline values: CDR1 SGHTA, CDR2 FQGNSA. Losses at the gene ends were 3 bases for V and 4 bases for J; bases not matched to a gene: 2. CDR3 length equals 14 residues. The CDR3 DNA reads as TGTGCCAGCAGCTTCCGGACAGGGGGCACTGAAGCTTTCTTT. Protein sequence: CASSFRTGGTEAFF.

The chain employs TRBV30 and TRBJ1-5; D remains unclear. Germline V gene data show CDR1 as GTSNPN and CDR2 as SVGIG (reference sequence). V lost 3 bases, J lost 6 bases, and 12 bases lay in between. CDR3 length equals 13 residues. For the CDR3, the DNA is TGTGCCTGGAGCCAGATTTACAGTCAGCCCCAGCATTTT. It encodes CAWSQIYSQPQHF.

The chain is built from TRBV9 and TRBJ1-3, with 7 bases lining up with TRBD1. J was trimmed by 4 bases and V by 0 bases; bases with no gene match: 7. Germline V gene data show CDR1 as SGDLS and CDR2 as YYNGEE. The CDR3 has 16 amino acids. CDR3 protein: CASSVVRGRWGNTIYF. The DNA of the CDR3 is TGTGCCAGCAGCGTAGTGAGGGGGCGCTGGGGAAACACCATATATTTT.

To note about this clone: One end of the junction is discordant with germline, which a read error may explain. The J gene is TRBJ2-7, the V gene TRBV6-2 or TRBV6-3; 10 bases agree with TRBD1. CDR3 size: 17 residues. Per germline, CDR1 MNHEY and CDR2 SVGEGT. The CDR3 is CASSYSLGTGVFYEQYF. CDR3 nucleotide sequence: TGTGCCAGCAGCTACTCCCTCGGGACAGGGGTGTTCTACGAGCAGTACTTC.

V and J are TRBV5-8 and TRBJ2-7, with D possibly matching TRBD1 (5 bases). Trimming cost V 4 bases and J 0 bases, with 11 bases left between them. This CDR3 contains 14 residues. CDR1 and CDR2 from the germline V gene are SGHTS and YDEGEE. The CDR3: CASSTGRSSYEQYF. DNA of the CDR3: TGTGCCAGCAGCACAGGACGGAGCTCCTACGAGCAGTACTTC.

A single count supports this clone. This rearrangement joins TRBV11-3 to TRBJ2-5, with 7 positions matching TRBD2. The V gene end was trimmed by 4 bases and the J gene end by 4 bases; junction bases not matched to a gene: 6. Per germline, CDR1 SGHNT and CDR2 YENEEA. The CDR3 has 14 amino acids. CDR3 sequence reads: CASSSSGRGETQYF. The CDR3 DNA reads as TGTGCCAGCAGCTCTTCAGGGAGGGGAGAGACCCAGTACTTC. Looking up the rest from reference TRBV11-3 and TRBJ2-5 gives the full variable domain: EAGVVQSPRYKIIEKKQPVAFWCNPISGHNTLYWYLQNLGQGPELLIRYENEEAVDDSQLPKDRFSAERLKGVDSTLKIQPAELGDSAVYLCASSSSGRGETQYFGPGTRLLVL.

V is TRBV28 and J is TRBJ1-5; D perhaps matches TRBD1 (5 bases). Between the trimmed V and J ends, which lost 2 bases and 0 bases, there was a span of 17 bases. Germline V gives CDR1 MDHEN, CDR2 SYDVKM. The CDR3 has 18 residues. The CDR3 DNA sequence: TGTGCCAGCAGTTTAGGGGCCCGAGAAGTTTATAGCAATCAGCCCCAGCATTTT. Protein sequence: CASSLGAREVYSNQPQHF.

DNA for the CDR3: TGCAGTGCTAGTAGGGGAATCTCCACAGATACGCAGTATTTT. Translating it yields CSASRGISTDTQYF. The chain combines TRBV20-1 with TRBJ2-3; tentatively, D is TRBD1 (5 bases). The CDR3 runs 14 residues. From germline, CDR1 is DFQATT and CDR2 SNEGSKA (reference sequence). V lost 3 bases and J 2 bases, leaving 12 bases between the germline ends.

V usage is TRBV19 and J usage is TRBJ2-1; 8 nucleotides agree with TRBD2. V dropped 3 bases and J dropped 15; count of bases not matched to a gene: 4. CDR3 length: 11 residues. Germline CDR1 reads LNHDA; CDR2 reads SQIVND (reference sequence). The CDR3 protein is CASSIQREWFF. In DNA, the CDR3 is TGTGCCAGTAGTATCCAGCGGGAGTGGTTCTTC.

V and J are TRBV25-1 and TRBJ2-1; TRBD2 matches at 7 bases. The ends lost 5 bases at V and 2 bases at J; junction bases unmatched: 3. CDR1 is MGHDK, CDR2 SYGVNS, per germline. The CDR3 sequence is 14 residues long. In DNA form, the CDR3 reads TGTGCCAGCAGTCACAGCGGGACCTACAATGAGCAGTTCTTC. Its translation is CASSHSGTYNEQFF. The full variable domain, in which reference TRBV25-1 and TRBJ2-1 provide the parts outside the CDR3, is EADIYQTPRYLVIGTGKKITLECSQTMGHDKMYWYQQDPGMELHLIHYSYGVNSTEKGDLSSESTVSRIRTEHFPLTLESARPSHTSQYLCASSHSGTYNEQFFGPGTRLTVL.

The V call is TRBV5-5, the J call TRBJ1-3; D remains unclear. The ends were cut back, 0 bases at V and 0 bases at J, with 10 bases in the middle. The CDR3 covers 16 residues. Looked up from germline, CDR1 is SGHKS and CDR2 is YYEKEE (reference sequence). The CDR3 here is CASSLGPSISGNTIYF. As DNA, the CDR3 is TGTGCCAGCAGCTTGGGTCCGAGCATCTCTGGAAACACCATATATTTT.

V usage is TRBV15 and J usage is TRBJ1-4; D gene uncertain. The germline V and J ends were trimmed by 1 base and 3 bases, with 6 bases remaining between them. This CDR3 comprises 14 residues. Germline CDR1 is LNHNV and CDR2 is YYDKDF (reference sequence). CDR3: CATSRVGSNEKLFF. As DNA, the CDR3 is TGTGCCACCAGCAGAGTGGGTTCTAATGAAAAACTGTTTTTT.

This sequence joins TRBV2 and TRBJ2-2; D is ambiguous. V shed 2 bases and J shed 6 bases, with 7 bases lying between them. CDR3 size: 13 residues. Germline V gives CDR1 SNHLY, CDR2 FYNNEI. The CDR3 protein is CASSELWSGELFF. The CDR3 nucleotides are TGTGCCAGCAGTGAATTGTGGTCCGGGGAGCTGTTTTTT.

CDR3 DNA sequence: TGTGCCAGCAGCTCAATTAGCAATCAGCCCCAGCATTTT. Translating gives CASSSISNQPQHF. The chain employs TRBV7-9 and TRBJ1-5; D remains unclear. CDR1 and CDR2 (germline): SEHNR, FQNEAQ (reference sequence). V lost 4 bases and J 0 bases, leaving 4 bases between the germline ends. The CDR3 is made up of 13 amino acids.

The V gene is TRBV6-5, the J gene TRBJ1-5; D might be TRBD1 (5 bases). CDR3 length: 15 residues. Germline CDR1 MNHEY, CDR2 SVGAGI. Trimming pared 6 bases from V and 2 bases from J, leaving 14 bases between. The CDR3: CASSPDLGGNQPQHF. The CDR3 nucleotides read TGTGCCAGCAGCCCGGACTTAGGGGGCAATCAGCCCCAGCATTTT.

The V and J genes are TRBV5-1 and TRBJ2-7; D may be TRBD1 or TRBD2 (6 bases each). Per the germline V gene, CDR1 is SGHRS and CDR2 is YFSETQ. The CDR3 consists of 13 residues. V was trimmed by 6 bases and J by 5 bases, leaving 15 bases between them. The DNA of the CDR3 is TGCGCCAGCAAGTCCCCGGGGGCTCACGAGCAGTACTTC. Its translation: CASKSPGAHEQYF. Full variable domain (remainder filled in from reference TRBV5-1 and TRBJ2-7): KAGVTQTPRYLIKTRGQQVTLSCSPISGHRSVSWYQQTPGQGLQFLFEYFSETQRNKGNFPGRFSGRQFSNSRSEMNVSTLELGDSALYLCASKSPGAHEQYFGPGTRLTVT.

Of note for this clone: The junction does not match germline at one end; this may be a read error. CDR3 amino acids: CASSTPDSNYGYTF. CDR3 bases: TGTGCCAGCTCAACACCCGACAGTAACTATGGCTACACCTTC. The chain has TRBV18 and TRBJ1-2; possibly TRBD1 for D (5 bases). The CDR3 covers 14 residues. Germline V gene lookup returns CDR1 KGHSH and CDR2 LQKENI.

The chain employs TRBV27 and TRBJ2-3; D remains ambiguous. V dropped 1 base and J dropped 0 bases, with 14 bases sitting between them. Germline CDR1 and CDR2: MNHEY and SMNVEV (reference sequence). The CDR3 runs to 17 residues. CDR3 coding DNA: TGTGCCAGCAGTTTATTCAACGGACGGGCTAGCACAGATACGCAGTATTTT. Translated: CASSLFNGRASTDTQYF.

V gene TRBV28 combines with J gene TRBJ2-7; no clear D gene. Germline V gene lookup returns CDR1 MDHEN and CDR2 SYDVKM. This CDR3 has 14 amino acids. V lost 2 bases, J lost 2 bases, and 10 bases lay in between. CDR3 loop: CASSLPHHPYEQYF. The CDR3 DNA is TGTGCCAGCAGTTTACCTCACCACCCCTACGAGCAGTACTTC.

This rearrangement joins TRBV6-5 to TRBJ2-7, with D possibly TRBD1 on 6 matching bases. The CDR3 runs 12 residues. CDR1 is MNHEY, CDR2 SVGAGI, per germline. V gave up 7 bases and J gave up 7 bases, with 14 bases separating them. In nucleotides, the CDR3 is TGTGCCAGCACCGAGGGGGTGGGGGAGCAGTACTTC. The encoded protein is CASTEGVGEQYF.

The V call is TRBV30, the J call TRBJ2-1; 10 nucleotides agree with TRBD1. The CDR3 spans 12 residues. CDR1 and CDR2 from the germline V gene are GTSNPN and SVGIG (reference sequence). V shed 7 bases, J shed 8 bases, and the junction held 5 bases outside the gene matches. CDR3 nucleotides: TGTGCCTACTCCGGGACAGGGGATGAGCAGTTCTTC. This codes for CAYSGTGDEQFF.